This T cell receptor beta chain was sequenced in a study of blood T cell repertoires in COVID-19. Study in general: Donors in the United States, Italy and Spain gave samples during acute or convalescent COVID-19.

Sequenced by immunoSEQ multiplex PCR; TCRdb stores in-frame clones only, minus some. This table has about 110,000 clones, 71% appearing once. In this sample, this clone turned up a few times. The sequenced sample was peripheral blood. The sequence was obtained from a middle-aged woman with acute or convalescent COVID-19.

The CDR3 sequence: CASSVGPTGLETQYF. CDR3 coding DNA: TGTGCCAGCAGCGTAGGCCCCACAGGGTTGGAGACCCAGTACTTC. J is TRBJ2-5 and V is TRBV9; a possible D gene is TRBD1 (6 bases). The ends were cut back, 0 bases at V and 5 bases at J, with 14 bases in the middle. Germline V gene data show CDR1 as SGDLS and CDR2 as YYNGEE. CDR3 length equals 15 residues.